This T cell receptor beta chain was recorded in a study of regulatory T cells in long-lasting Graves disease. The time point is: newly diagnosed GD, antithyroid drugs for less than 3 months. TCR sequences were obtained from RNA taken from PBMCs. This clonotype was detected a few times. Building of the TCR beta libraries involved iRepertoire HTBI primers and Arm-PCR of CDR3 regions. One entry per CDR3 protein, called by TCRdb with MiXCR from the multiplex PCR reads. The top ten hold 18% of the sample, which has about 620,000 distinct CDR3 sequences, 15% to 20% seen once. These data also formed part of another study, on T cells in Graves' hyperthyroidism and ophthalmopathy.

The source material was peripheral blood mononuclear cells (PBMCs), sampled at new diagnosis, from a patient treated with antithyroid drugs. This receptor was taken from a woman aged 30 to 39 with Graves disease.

The CDR3: CASSDLSGNTIYF. The DNA of the CDR3 is TGTGCCAGCTCAGACCTTAGCGGAAACACCATATATTTT. This chain uses TRBV18 with TRBJ1-3, with unresolved D. V was cut by 5 bases and J by 4 bases, with 9 bases left in between. In germline, CDR1 is KGHSH, CDR2 LQKENI. The CDR3 runs 13 residues.